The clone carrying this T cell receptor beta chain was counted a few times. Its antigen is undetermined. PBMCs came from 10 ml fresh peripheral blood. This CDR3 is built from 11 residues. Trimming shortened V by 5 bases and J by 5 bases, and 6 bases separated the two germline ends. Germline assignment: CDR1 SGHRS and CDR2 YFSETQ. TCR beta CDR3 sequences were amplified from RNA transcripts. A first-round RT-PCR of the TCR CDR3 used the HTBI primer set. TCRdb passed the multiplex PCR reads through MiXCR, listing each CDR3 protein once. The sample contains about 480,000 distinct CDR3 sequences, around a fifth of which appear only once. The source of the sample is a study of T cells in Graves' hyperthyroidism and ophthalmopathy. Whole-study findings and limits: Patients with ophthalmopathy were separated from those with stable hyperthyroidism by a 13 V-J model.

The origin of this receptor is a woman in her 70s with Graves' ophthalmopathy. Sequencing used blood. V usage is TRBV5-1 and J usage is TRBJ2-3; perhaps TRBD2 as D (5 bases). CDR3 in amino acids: CASRREDTQYF. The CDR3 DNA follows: TGCGCCAGCAGGAGGGAAGATACGCAGTATTTT.